The entry that follows covers one T cell receptor (beta chain) sequence. This clone occurred once. Its antigen is currently not known. Base qualities were left out, and no much larger clone turns up one base away. These data originate in a study of cytotoxic CD8 clonotypes in ibrutinib-treated CLL (dated by TCRdb to the early 2020s). For the wider study: The cohort had over ten relapsed/refractory and around 14 treatment-naive patients; 17 were IGHV unmutated. Partial responses were observed in 24 patients and complete responses in 2; after a median follow-up of around 68 months, remission was maintained in around 14 patients and progression was observed in approximately twelve. Response samples were taken after a median of approximately 13 months on treatment, ranging from about 6 to 36 months. An average of roughly 250,000 productive templates and some 100,000 productive rearrangements was obtained per sample. Longitudinal samples were obtainable from about 30% of the roughly 90 participants in the trial. Cryopreserved peripheral blood mononuclear cells were obtained before treatment, at response, and at either sustained remission or disease progression. Every sample from remission and from progressive disease was obtained while the patients were still on ibrutinib. What the work shows at the level of the full study, not this receptor alone: Lymph node repertoires were not examined, and the timing of sampling was not matched between patients in sustained remission and those whose disease progressed. At baseline, clonality was higher than in age-matched healthy donors and showed a strong correlation with circulating CD8+ T-cell counts. Public clonotypes were rare and either contracted or stayed stable during treatment, and the rise in clonality at ibrutinib response reflected the expansion of private clonotypes. At ibrutinib response clonality went up, during sustained remission it held steady, and at progression it dropped back toward baseline.

For TCR beta library preparation, roughly 2 micrograms of genomic DNA were extracted from the cryopreserved PBMCs. High-throughput TCR beta sequencing was performed on longitudinal blood samples from CLL patients receiving ibrutinib monotherapy. The patients took part in an open-label, single-center phase 2 trial of ibrutinib monotherapy. CDR1 is given as SQVTM and CDR2 as ANQGSEA, both from the germline V gene. The CDR3 runs 17 residues from the cysteine to the phenylalanine. Kept here is only the CDR3 DNA, which spans 51 bases and is read in frame from base 1. V sheds 4 bases and J sheds 0 bases, leaving 18 bases between their ends. On a MiSeq, deep resolution sequencing aimed for a depth between 1 in 1 million and 1 in 200,000 T cells, with each clonotype covered roughly 10x on average. The immunoSEQ hsTCRB Kit was used to generate the TCR beta libraries. Regarding the original processing steps: ImmunoSEQ Data Assistant and ImmunoSEQ Analyzer were used for data analysis, and V, D and J genes were assigned according to IMGT definitions. Clonality was computed as one minus normalized Shannon entropy of productive rearrangement frequencies, ranging from 0 to 1. Only overrepresented clonotypes making up at least 0.05% of each patient's repertoire were included in the public clonotype analysis. Some twelve repertoires from age-matched healthy donors, obtained from immuneACCESS, served as clonality controls. TCRdb limited this immuneACCESS table to in-frame rearrangements with V and J called. A share of clones is missing; checked studies link under half to unresolved V genes, and the rest is unexplained. V and J calls and clone size follow that table, whereas D and trimming were derived from the DNA. The sample records approximately 340,000 clones, roughly 67% of which are singletons. The ten largest clones represent around 6.3% of the sample.

The chain is assembled from TRBV29-1 and TRBJ2-2; TRBD1 is possibly the D segment (6 matching bases). This specimen was PBMCs, taken after 36 months of ibrutinib treatment. The TCR was taken from a human donor with chronic lymphocytic leukemia. The CDR3 region has the sequence CSVAGTPDNANTGELFF. The DNA sequence is TGCAGCGTTGCAGGGACACCGGACAACGCGAACACCGGGGAGCTGTTTTTT.